This TCR beta chain derives from a study of memory CD4+ T cells and cytomegalovirus serostatus. Single viable CD3+CD4+CD8-CD45RO+ cells were sorted as the memory CD4+ T cells. Sequencing was performed with immunoSEQ multiplex PCR; in TCRdb, only in-frame clones are kept and a portion is missing. The data hold around 62,000 clones, with 76% observed a single time. The CDR3 loop spans 14 amino acids. CDR1 is SGHTA and CDR2 is FQGTGA in the germline V gene. J was trimmed by 7 bases and V by 2 bases; bases with no gene match: 4. In its sample, this clone was seen once. The J gene is TRBJ2-2, the V gene TRBV7-3, with 7 positions matching TRBD2. Sequenced sample: memory CD4+ T cells from blood. The clonotype originates from an adult in good health and CMV-seropositive. For the CDR3, the DNA is TGTGCCAGCAGCTTAGCGGGAGTGGGCGGGGAGCTGTTTTTT. It yields the protein CASSLAGVGGELFF.